The rows below give T cell receptor beta chains drawn from one sample of a study of blood T cell repertoires in COVID-19. Measured with immunoSEQ multiplex PCR; TCRdb has only the in-frame clones, and not every one. The data show roughly 380,000 clones, about nine tenths seen once. The specimen was PBMCs or T cells enriched from blood (not recorded which). Receptors were obtained from a woman in her thirties who had been exposed to COVID-19. Both conserved end residues are part of each CDR3. The D gene is left open where the match is weak. Size tells how often a clone was seen (once, few, many) or the class of an expanded clone, and some rows leave it out.

J gene	V gene	D gene	clone size	CDR3 protein	CDR3 DNA
TRBJ2-7	TRBV19	NA	NA	CASSGGRALIIEQYF	TGTGCCAGTAGTGGTGGGAGAGCGTTGATTATCGAGCAGTACTTC
TRBJ2-5	TRBV6-5	NA	NA	CASSSTVAGEETQYF	TGTGCCAGCAGTTCCACCGTGGCAGGCGAAGAGACCCAGTACTTC
TRBJ2-1	TRBV29-1	NA	NA	CSALGQGLAEQFF	TGCAGCGCATTGGGTCAGGGGTTGGCTGAGCAGTTCTTC
TRBJ1-2	TRBV7-9	TRBD1	NA	CASSPGDRGRPDGYTF	TGTGCCAGCAGCCCCGGGGACAGGGGGCGACCGGATGGCTACACCTTC
TRBJ1-5	TRBV28	NA	NA	CASSPAGGYQPQHF	TGTGCCAGCAGCCCTGCGGGTGGGTATCAGCCCCAGCATTTT
TRBJ2-6	TRBV9	NA	NA	CASSVVGSGANVLTF	TGTGCCAGCAGCGTAGTCGGCTCTGGGGCCAACGTCCTGACTTTC
TRBJ1-5	TRBV5-8	NA	NA	CASSFGLLGAGQPQHF	TGTGCCAGCAGCTTCGGGTTGTTGGGGGCAGGGCAGCCCCAGCATTTT
TRBJ1-2	TRBV3-1/TRBV3-2	NA	NA	CASSQQQDGGYTF	TGTGCCAGCAGCCAACAACAGGACGGTGGCTACACCTTC
TRBJ2-5	TRBV5-1	NA	NA	CASRLGVAAQETQYF	TGCGCCAGCAGGTTGGGAGTAGCGGCGCAAGAGACCCAGTACTTC
TRBJ2-1	TRBV4-2	NA	NA	CASSFSNEQFF	TGTGCCAGCAGCTTCAGCAATGAGCAGTTCTTC
TRBJ1-2	TRBV12-3/TRBV12-4	NA	NA	CASSSGSYYGYTF	TGTGCCAGCAGTTCAGGGTCCTACTATGGCTACACCTTC
TRBJ2-1	TRBV4-2	TRBD2	NA	CASSHSTPLAGGSGNQQFF	TGTGCCAGCAGCCACTCGACCCCCTTGGCGGGAGGATCCGGGAATCAGCAGTTCTTC
TRBJ1-2	TRBV30	TRBD1	NA	CAWKQDRSYGYTF	TGTGCCTGGAAGCAGGACAGGTCCTATGGCTACACCTTC
TRBJ2-1	TRBV7-9	TRBD1	NA	CASSFQGQGGEQFF	TGTGCCAGCAGCTTCCAAGGACAGGGGGGCGAGCAGTTCTTC
TRBJ2-7	TRBV3-1/TRBV3-2	NA	NA	CASSQFSSAGLGQYF	TGTGCCAGCAGCCAATTTTCCTCCGCGGGACTTGGGCAGTACTTC
TRBJ2-3	TRBV6-2/TRBV6-3	NA	once	CASSPLDTQYF	TGTGCCAGCAGTCCCTTAGATACGCAGTATTTT
TRBJ1-1	TRBV4-2	TRBD1	NA	CASSLSGTGGTEAFF	TGTGCCAGCAGCCTTTCCGGGACAGGGGGTACTGAAGCTTTCTTT
TRBJ1-1	TRBV14	NA	NA	CASSPLQGWNTEAFF	TGTGCCAGCAGCCCCCTACAGGGCTGGAACACTGAAGCTTTCTTT
TRBJ2-3	TRBV7-3	TRBD2	NA	CASSFGTSATDTQYF	TGTGCCAGCAGCTTTGGTACTAGCGCCACAGATACGCAGTATTTT
TRBJ2-7	TRBV4-2	NA	NA	CASSHPRTGEQYF	TGTGCCAGCAGCCATCCGAGGACGGGGGAGCAGTACTTC
TRBJ2-7	TRBV18	TRBD2	NA	CASSPGLAGSYEQYF	TGTGCCAGCTCACCAGGGCTAGCGGGCTCCTACGAGCAGTACTTC
TRBJ1-1	TRBV10-3	TRBD1	NA	CAIRGTANTEAFF	TGTGCCATCAGAGGGACAGCTAACACTGAAGCTTTCTTT
TRBJ2-1	TRBV21-1	NA	NA	CASTPPPGLAAPYSYNEQFF	TGTGCCAGCACGCCACCGCCGGGACTAGCGGCGCCCTACTCCTACAATGAGCAGTTCTTC
TRBJ2-7	TRBV11-2	TRBD1	NA	CASSLHRQGSDEQYF	TGTGCCAGCAGCTTACACCGACAGGGGTCGGACGAGCAGTACTTC
TRBJ1-6	TRBV7-6	NA	few	CASSLKDKDNSPLHF	TGTGCCAGCAGCTTGAAGGACAAGGATAATTCACCCCTCCACTTT
TRBJ2-1	TRBV20-1	NA	NA	CSASLRDFVNEQFF	TGCAGTGCTAGTCTACGGGATTTCGTCAATGAGCAGTTCTTC
TRBJ2-2	TRBV30	NA	NA	CAWSPSGELFF	TGTGCCTGGAGCCCTTCCGGGGAGCTGTTTTTT
TRBJ2-5	TRBV29-1	TRBD1	NA	CSVEDRGTGTETQYF	TGCAGCGTTGAAGATCGTGGGACAGGGACGGAGACCCAGTACTTC
TRBJ1-1	TRBV7-9	NA	NA	CASSLGRREDTEAFF	TGTGCCAGCAGCTTAGGGAGGAGGGAAGACACTGAAGCTTTCTTT
TRBJ2-7	TRBV12-3/TRBV12-4	NA	NA	CASRDTYEQYF	TGTGCCAGCAGAGACACCTACGAGCAGTACTTC
TRBJ1-2	TRBV6-5	NA	NA	CASLRGQGGGYTF	TGTGCCAGCCTAAGAGGGCAGGGAGGCGGCTACACCTTC